A single sample is the source of the 4 T cell receptor beta chains below, sequenced in a study of blood T cell repertoires in COVID-19. Only in-frame clones appear in the TCRdb table, and some are missing; sequencing was by immunoSEQ multiplex PCR. The repertoire holds about 180,000 clones, over 80% seen once, with around 6.3% in the top ten. Sequenced input: peripheral blood. All receptors derive from a woman aged 40 to 50 with COVID-19, enrolled during active disease.

The CDR3 reads CASSLAGQGTEAFF. CDR3 nucleotide sequence: TGTGCCAGCAGCTTGGCCGGACAGGGGACTGAAGCTTTCTTT. V gene TRBV5-5 combines with J gene TRBJ1-1, with 9 bases matching TRBD1. This CDR3 is built from 14 residues. With 0 bases clipped from V and 5 bases from J, the junction kept 2 bases outside the gene matches. Germline V gene data show CDR1 as SGHKS and CDR2 as YYEKEE (reference sequence).

In nucleotides, the CDR3 is TGTGCCAGCAGTTTATTTCGGACACAGGCTTTCTTT. It codes for CASSLFRTQAFF. The rearrangement joins TRBV28 to TRBJ1-1; tentatively, D is TRBD1 (5 bases). Trimming left V 1 base short and J 11 bases short, with 11 bases between. The germline gives CDR1 MDHEN, CDR2 SYDVKM. The CDR3 runs 12 residues. Full variable domain (remainder filled in from reference TRBV28 and TRBJ1-1): DVKVTQSSRYLVKRTGEKVFLECVQDMDHENMFWYRQDPGLGLRLIYFSYDVKMKEKGDIPEGYSVSREKKERFSLILESASTNQTSMYLCASSLFRTQAFFGQGTRLTVV.

This clone appeared a few times. The chain carries TRBV18 and TRBJ1-6; TRBD1 aligns across 9 bases. Germline loops: CDR1 KGHSH, CDR2 LQKENI. V dropped 6 bases and J dropped 10; count of bases not matched to a gene: 16. This CDR3 is built from 17 residues. CDR3 in DNA: TGTGCCAGCTCGGAACTTCCCGGGGACAGGGATCGCTCACCCCTCCACTTT. Translated, it gives CASSELPGDRDRSPLHF.

The V gene is TRBV2, the J gene TRBJ1-1; 9 nucleotides match TRBD1. J was trimmed by 0 bases and V by 5 bases; bases with no gene match: 7. Per the germline V gene, CDR1 is SNHLY and CDR2 is FYNNEI. The CDR3 extends over 16 amino acids. CDR3 bases: TGTGCCAGCAGTCAGGACAGGGGCCTTATGAACACTGAAGCTTTCTTT. Translation: CASSQDRGLMNTEAFF.